These 5 T cell receptor beta chains were all obtained from the same sample, sequenced in a study of Graves' ophthalmopathy and Graves' hyperthyroidism. The study amplified TCR beta CDR3 regions using RNA transcripts. After a first-round RT-PCR with HTBI primers, a second-round multiplex PCR was run. TCRdb re-derived calls from the multiplex PCR reads in MiXCR, one entry per CDR3 protein. The sample has some 350,000 distinct CDR3 sequences, 17% seen once. The material sequenced was peripheral blood. The source of these receptors is an adult woman with stable Graves' hyperthyroidism.

This clonotype was seen many times. The chain combines TRBV6-2 or TRBV6-3 with TRBJ2-7, with 8 nucleotides matching TRBD1. Unmatched junction bases numbered 0, after V lost 2 bases and J lost 0 bases. The CDR3 contains 14 residues. CDR1 MNHEY and CDR2 SVGEGT come from the germline V gene. For the CDR3, the DNA is TGTGCCAGCAGTTACGGACAGGGCTCCTACGAGCAGTACTTC. Protein sequence: CASSYGQGSYEQYF.

This clonotype came up many times. The chain links TRBV6-5 to TRBJ1-3; D unclear. The CDR3 runs 16 residues. Trimming pared 2 bases from V and 1 base from J, leaving 12 bases between. CDR1 is MNHEY and CDR2 is SVGAGI in the germline V gene. CDR3 bases: TGTGCCAGCAGTTACCGGGCCCTAGGATCTGGAAACACCATATATTTT. Translating it yields CASSYRALGSGNTIYF.

The chain has TRBV18 and TRBJ1-6; maybe TRBD1 (6 bases). Trimming took off 3 bases at V and 17 bases at J, with 20 bases between the two ends. This CDR3 has 14 amino acids. The germline gives CDR1 KGHSH, CDR2 LQKENI. CDR3 sequence (DNA): TGTGCCAGCTCACCGCGGAGACAGGAGGTCTCCTTCCACTTT. Translating gives CASSPRRQEVSFHF.

The table lists this clonotype with many counts. This chain connects TRBV13 to TRBJ2-7; 14 nucleotides line up with TRBD2. Germline trimming cut 5 bases from V and 9 bases from J; bases unmatched to any gene: 12. This CDR3 spans 16 amino acids. Germline V gives CDR1 PRHDT, CDR2 FYEKMQ (reference sequence). The CDR3 coding sequence is TGTGCCAGCAGCCCGTCCGGGACTAGCGGGAGTTACCGGCAGTACTTC. This sequence encodes CASSPSGTSGSYRQYF.

The V and J genes are TRBV4-2 and TRBJ2-5; maybe TRBD2 (6 bases). The CDR3 is 17 residues long. The V gene lost 4 bases and the J gene lost 5 bases, with 23 bases spanning the gap. The germline V gene encodes CDR1 LGHNA and CDR2 YNFKEQ. CDR3 in DNA: TGTGCCAGCAGCCCGGAGGTCGGGAGCGCTTTACGGGAGACCCAGTACTTC. Its translation is CASSPEVGSALRETQYF.